The 10 T cell receptor beta chains reported below all come from one sample, sequenced in a study of cytomegalovirus exposure and HLA in healthy donors (dated by TCRdb to the late 2010s). Libraries were prepared through the immunoSEQ multiplex PCR assay. For the multiplex PCR, a mixture combining 60 forward primers for TCR Vbeta segments and 13 reverse primers for TCR Jbeta segments was used. This immuneACCESS table, as held by TCRdb, lists in-frame sequences with V and J called but not all clones. Of the missing ones, under half trace to an unresolved V gene in checked studies; the others have no known cause. For this sample there are roughly 110,000 clones; about 70% appear just once. Of the sample, approximately 0.74% is held by the ten largest clones. The sequencing sample was made of PBMCs. The receptors stem from a boy younger than 18 in good health and CMV-seronegative.

The chain carries TRBV11-2 and TRBJ2-3, with D unresolved. Between the trimmed V and J ends, which lost 6 bases and 5 bases, there was a span of 6 bases. The germline gives CDR1 SGHAT, CDR2 FQNNGV. CDR3 size: 11 residues. CDR3: CASSYGDTQYF. The CDR3 DNA follows: TGTGCCAGCAGTTACGGAGATACGCAGTATTTT.

The sample holds one count of this clone. The chain links TRBV30 to TRBJ2-7; maybe TRBD1 (6 bases). Trimming cost V 1 base and J 6 bases, with 10 bases left between them. The CDR3 length is 12 residues. Germline assignment: CDR1 GTSNPN and CDR2 SVGIG (reference sequence). CDR3 in amino acids: CAWSGMDSEQYF. CDR3 bases: TGTGCCTGGAGTGGGATGGACAGCGAGCAGTACTTC.

This sequence joins TRBV30 and TRBJ2-7, with a tentative D call TRBD1 (6 bases). The germline gives CDR1 GTSNPN, CDR2 SVGIG (reference sequence). V dropped 2 bases and J dropped 2 bases, with 13 bases sitting between them. The CDR3 runs to 14 residues. The CDR3 DNA sequence: TGTGCCTGGAGTCCAGGACAGATAGCCTACGAGCAGTACTTC. Protein sequence: CAWSPGQIAYEQYF.

The chain recombines TRBV5-1 with TRBJ1-1; D call uncertain. Germline loops: CDR1 SGHRS, CDR2 YFSETQ. The V end lost 4 bases, the J end lost 0 bases, and 13 bases lay between the germline ends. The CDR3 consists of 15 residues. CDR3 in amino acids: CASSPSESLNTEAFF. The CDR3, as DNA: TGCGCCAGCAGCCCATCGGAGAGCCTGAACACTGAAGCTTTCTTT.

As to this clone: In this CDR3 the conserved last residue, phenylalanine or tryptophan, is missing, so a read error is likely. V and J are TRBV27 and TRBJ1-5; D is uncertain. Germline V gene sequence: CDR1 MNHEY, CDR2 SMNVEV (reference sequence). The CDR3 is 14 amino acids. The ends were cut back, 6 bases at V and 0 bases at J, with 9 bases in the middle. The CDR3 DNA follows: TGTGCCAGCAGAGCCGTATATAGCAATCAGCCCCAGCATGTT. It yields the protein CASRAVYSNQPQHV.

As DNA, the CDR3 is TGTGCCAGCAGACATTACCAGGGTGACTATGGCTACACCTTC. Amino acid sequence: CASRHYQGDYGYTF. The chain carries TRBV5-4 and TRBJ1-2, with D tentatively TRBD1 (5 bases). The V end lost 5 bases, the J end lost 3 bases, and 14 bases lay between the germline ends. CDR1 and CDR2 from the germline V gene are SGHNT and YYREEE (reference sequence). The CDR3 loop spans 14 amino acids.

The chain carries TRBV30 and TRBJ2-5; 9 bases are shared with TRBD2. CDR3 length: 14 amino acids. Germline V lookup: CDR1 GTSNPN, CDR2 SVGIG (reference sequence). With V trimmed by 4 bases and J by 5 bases, 8 bases remained unmatched. Here the CDR3 reads CAWNIAGAGETQYF. In DNA form, the CDR3 reads TGTGCCTGGAACATAGCGGGAGCGGGGGAGACCCAGTACTTC.

V usage is TRBV19 and J usage is TRBJ2-7; 8 nucleotides line up with TRBD1. Germline loops: CDR1 LNHDA, CDR2 SQIVND (reference sequence). Trimming at V came to 6 bases and at J to 0 bases, leaving 10 bases not matched to a gene. This CDR3 comprises 16 residues. The CDR3 loop reads CASRGQVGESSYEQYF. The CDR3, as DNA: TGTGCCAGTAGGGGACAGGTTGGGGAAAGCTCCTACGAGCAGTACTTC.

The V call is TRBV7-9, the J call TRBJ2-2, with 10 bases that match TRBD1. This CDR3 is built from 15 residues. CDR1 SEHNR and CDR2 FQNEAQ come from the germline V gene (reference sequence). Trimming took 5 bases from V and 6 from J; bases not matched to a gene: 6. In DNA form, the CDR3 reads TGTGCCAGCAGCCCAACCGGGACAGGGGCCGGGGAGCTGTTTTTT. Protein product: CASSPTGTGAGELFF.

This sequence joins TRBV19 and TRBJ2-5; D uncertain. Germline V gene sequence: CDR1 LNHDA, CDR2 SQIVND (reference sequence). The CDR3 has 15 residues. The V end lost 2 bases, the J end lost 4 bases, and 14 bases lay between the germline ends. The CDR3: CASSIMTSGRETQYF. Written as DNA, the CDR3 is TGTGCCAGTAGTATAATGACATCAGGTAGAGAGACCCAGTACTTC.